The following is a T cell receptor (beta chain) sequence with its context. These data are taken from a study of blood T cell repertoires in COVID-19. This CDR3 is built from 15 residues. Germline CDR1 reads LGHNA; CDR2 reads YNFKEQ. V lost 1 base to trimming and J lost 6 bases; unmatched junction nucleotides: 6. Per the study methods: Reference gene primer amplification in the assay estimated nucleated cell counts. TCRdb keeps only in-frame clones here, not all; method: immunoSEQ multiplex PCR. V, J and clone size reflect that table, while D and trimming were determined from the DNA. The data contain tens of thousands of clones, roughly nine tenths of them singletons.

The clonotype comes from a man aged 50 to 59 with COVID-19, enrolled during active disease. The chain carries TRBV4-2 and TRBJ2-7, with TRBD1 identical over 10 bases. What was sequenced was peripheral blood. CDR3 protein: CASSQGGTGEAEQYF. The CDR3 DNA sequence: TGTGCCAGCAGCCAAGGCGGGACAGGGGAAGCCGAGCAGTACTTC.